By share of the sample, the clone carrying this T cell receptor beta chain is medium-sized. These data originate in a study of blood T cells in healthy people across ages. CDR1 and CDR2 from the germline V gene are SEHNR and FQNEAQ (reference sequence). CDR3 size: 11 residues. V trimming: 6 bases; J trimming: 8 bases; junction bases outside the gene matches: 3. It was with a sample-barcoded 5' primer and a J-beta primer mix that a second PCR of roughly 7 to 12 cycles was run. A single record per CDR3 protein comes from TCRdb applying MiXCR to the 5' RACE reads. The sample lists about 1,000,000 distinct CDR3 sequences; more than 35% were seen once.

The sequencing input was blood. This TCR came from a woman aged 60 to 75 in good health. The chain employs TRBV7-9 and TRBJ1-2; 7 bases fit TRBD1. CDR3 sequence: CASRTGWGYTF. CDR3 DNA: TGTGCCAGCAGGACAGGGTGGGGCTACACCTTC.